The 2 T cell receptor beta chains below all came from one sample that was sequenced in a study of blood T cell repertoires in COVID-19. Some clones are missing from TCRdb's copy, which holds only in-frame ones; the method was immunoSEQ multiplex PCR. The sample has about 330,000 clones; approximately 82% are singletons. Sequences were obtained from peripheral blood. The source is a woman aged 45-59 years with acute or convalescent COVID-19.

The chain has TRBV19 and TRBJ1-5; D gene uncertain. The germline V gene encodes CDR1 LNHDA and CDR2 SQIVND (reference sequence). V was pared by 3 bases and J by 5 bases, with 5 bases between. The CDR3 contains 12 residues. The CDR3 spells CASSIVDQPQHF. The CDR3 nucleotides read TGTGCCAGTAGTATTGTAGATCAGCCCCAGCATTTT.

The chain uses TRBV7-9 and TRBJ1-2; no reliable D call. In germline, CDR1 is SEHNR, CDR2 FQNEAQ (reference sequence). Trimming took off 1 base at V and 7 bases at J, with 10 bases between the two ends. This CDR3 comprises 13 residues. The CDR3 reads CASSLVPQPGYTF. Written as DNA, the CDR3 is TGTGCCAGCAGCTTAGTACCACAGCCTGGCTACACCTTC.